This entry lists 13 T cell receptor beta chains sequenced from one sample in a study of blood T cell repertoires in COVID-19. Sequenced by immunoSEQ multiplex PCR; TCRdb stores in-frame clones only, minus some. The data contain roughly 220,000 clones, approximately 81% of them seen just once; the ten biggest clones take up just under 20%. The sample taken for sequencing was peripheral blood. The receptors shown here come from a man younger than 40 with active or convalescent COVID-19.

J is TRBJ2-3 and V is TRBV3-1 (or the pseudogene TRBV3-2), with D possibly TRBD2 on 5 matching bases. Trimming stripped 2 bases from V and 0 bases from J, with 9 bases between. CDR1 and CDR2 from the germline V gene are LGHDT and YNNKEL (reference sequence). The CDR3 runs 15 residues. The CDR3 region is CASSQRTGSTDTQYF. The CDR3 DNA reads TGTGCCAGCAGCCAAAGGACTGGAAGCACAGATACGCAGTATTTT.

V gene TRBV11-2 combines with J gene TRBJ2-5; tentatively, D is TRBD2 (6 bases). The V and J ends lost 2 bases and 1 base respectively, with 11 bases between them. Germline CDR1 is SGHAT and CDR2 is FQNNGV. The CDR3 runs to 15 residues. CDR3 nucleotides: TGTGCCAGCAGCTTAAATCCCGGGGGCCAAGAGACCCAGTACTTC. It encodes CASSLNPGGQETQYF.

This clone was picked up a small number of times. This sample includes further DNA sequences coding for the same CDR3. The chain links TRBV18 to TRBJ1-5, with 8 nucleotides matching TRBD1. With 3 bases clipped from V and 2 bases from J, the junction kept 0 bases outside the gene matches. The CDR3 sequence is 14 residues long. The germline CDR1 and CDR2 sequences are KGHSH and LQKENI. The CDR3 reads CASSPGQGNQPQHF. The CDR3 DNA reads as TGTGCCAGCTCACCGGGACAGGGCAATCAGCCCCAGCATTTT.

This chain joins TRBV15 and TRBJ2-5, with a possible D match to TRBD2 (6 bases). The ends were cut back, 0 bases at V and 5 bases at J, with 10 bases in the middle. The CDR3 has 14 residues. Germline loops: CDR1 LNHNV, CDR2 YYDKDF (reference sequence). As DNA, the CDR3 is TGTGCCACCAGCAGAGATAGAGGGAGGGAGACCCAGTACTTC. Encoded protein: CATSRDRGRETQYF.

This clone was seen a single time. The J gene is TRBJ2-3, the V gene TRBV28; TRBD1 might be the D (5 bases). This CDR3 contains 16 residues. Germline assignment: CDR1 MDHEN and CDR2 SYDVKM. Deletions cut 7 bases from V and 2 bases from J, with 19 bases between. The CDR3 reads CASITTQGFFTDTQYF. The CDR3 DNA reads as TGTGCCAGCATTACAACTCAGGGATTCTTCACAGATACGCAGTATTTT.

V is TRBV15 and J is TRBJ2-6; possibly TRBD1 for D (6 bases). V was shortened by 1 base and J by 0 bases, with 19 bases between the two germline ends. CDR1 is LNHNV and CDR2 is YYDKDF in the germline V gene (reference sequence). There are 20 residues in the CDR3. The CDR3 loop reads CATSRAGWAGTNSGANVLTF. Here the CDR3 DNA reads TGTGCCACCAGCAGAGCAGGATGGGCAGGGACAAACTCTGGGGCCAACGTCCTGACTTTC.

J is TRBJ1-2 and V is TRBV6-2 or TRBV6-3; no clear D gene. This CDR3 contains 14 residues. CDR1 is MNHEY and CDR2 is SVGEGT in the germline V gene. Trimming removed 2 bases at V and 2 bases at J, with 9 bases between. The CDR3 spells CASSYGGKNYGYTF. For the CDR3, the DNA is TGTGCCAGCAGTTACGGCGGGAAAAACTATGGCTACACCTTC.

The rearrangement joins TRBV5-8 to TRBJ2-1; D call uncertain. Trimming took off 3 bases at V and 8 bases at J, with 18 bases between the two ends. The CDR3 has 15 amino acids. Germline CDR1 is SGHTS and CDR2 is YDEGEE. CDR3 residues: CASSSLERATYEQFF. CDR3 nucleotides: TGTGCCAGCAGCTCATTAGAGAGAGCGACCTATGAGCAGTTCTTC.

The chain combines TRBV9 with TRBJ2-7; TRBD2 might be the D (6 bases). The V gene lost 0 bases and the J gene lost 2 bases, with 9 bases spanning the gap. The CDR3 has 14 residues. Germline lookup yields CDR1 SGDLS and CDR2 YYNGEE. The CDR3 DNA reads as TGTGCCAGCAGCGTAGGCGGGGATGCCTACGAGCAGTACTTC. It specifies CASSVGGDAYEQYF.

This clone was counted only a few times. The V call is TRBV28, the J call TRBJ2-7, with TRBD1 identical over 7 bases. The CDR3 loop spans 13 amino acids. Trimming cost V 8 bases and J 2 bases; bases outside gene matches: 6. Germline lookup yields CDR1 MDHEN and CDR2 SYDVKM. The CDR3 is CASRERGPYEQYF. The CDR3, as DNA: TGTGCCAGCCGAGAAAGGGGGCCCTACGAGCAGTACTTC.

The chain is built from TRBV6-5 and TRBJ2-7, with 9 bases that match TRBD1. This CDR3 has 15 residues. Trimming removed 4 bases from V and 3 bases from J; junction bases left unmatched: 7. CDR1 and CDR2 from the germline V gene are MNHEY and SVGAGI. This CDR3 reads CASSLGTGSYYEQYF. The CDR3, as DNA: TGTGCCAGCAGTTTGGGGACAGGGAGCTACTACGAGCAGTACTTC.

This CDR3 reads CASSLGATSSYEQYF. CDR3 coding DNA: TGTGCCAGCAGTTTAGGGGCAACATCGAGCTACGAGCAGTACTTC. The chain couples TRBV28 to TRBJ2-7, with a possible D match to TRBD1 (5 bases). V lost 2 bases and J lost 3, with 14 bases in between. The CDR3 length is 15 residues. CDR1 MDHEN and CDR2 SYDVKM come from the germline V gene.

The chain combines TRBV6-5 with TRBJ2-1; 7 bases align to TRBD1. The CDR3 length is 15 residues. V shed 6 bases, J shed 4 bases, and the junction held 9 bases outside the gene matches. Germline loops: CDR1 MNHEY, CDR2 SVGAGI. Written as DNA, the CDR3 is TGTGCCAGCAGACCCGACAGGGCCTTGTACAATGAGCAGTTCTTC. Its protein is CASRPDRALYNEQFF.